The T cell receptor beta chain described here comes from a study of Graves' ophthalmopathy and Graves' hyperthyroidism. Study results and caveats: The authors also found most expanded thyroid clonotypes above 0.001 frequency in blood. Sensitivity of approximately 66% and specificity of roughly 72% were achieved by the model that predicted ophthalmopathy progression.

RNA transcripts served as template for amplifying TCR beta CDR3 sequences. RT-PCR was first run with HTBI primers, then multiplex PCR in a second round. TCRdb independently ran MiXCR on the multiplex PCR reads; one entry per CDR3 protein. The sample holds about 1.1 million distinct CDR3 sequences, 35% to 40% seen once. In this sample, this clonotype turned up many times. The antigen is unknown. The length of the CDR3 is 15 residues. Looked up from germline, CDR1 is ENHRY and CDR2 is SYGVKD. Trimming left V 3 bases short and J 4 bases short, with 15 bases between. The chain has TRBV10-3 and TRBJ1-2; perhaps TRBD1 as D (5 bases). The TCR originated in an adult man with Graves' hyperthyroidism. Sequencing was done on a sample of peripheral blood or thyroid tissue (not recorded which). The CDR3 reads CAISDSGRDLYGYTF. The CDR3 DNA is TGTGCCATCAGTGATTCGGGACGGGACCTCTATGGCTACACCTTC.